This is a list of T cell receptor beta chains from one sample in a study of blood T cell repertoires in COVID-19. Only in-frame clones appear in the TCRdb table, and some are missing; sequencing was by immunoSEQ multiplex PCR. Of 55,000 to 70,000 clones listed, roughly 87% are singletons. Sequencing was performed on peripheral blood. These receptors all stem from a woman at least 80 years old with COVID-19, enrolled during active disease. Both conserved end residues are part of each CDR3. A D gene is named only where the DNA matches it firmly. Clone size appears in some rows only: once, few, many, or a class for an expanded clone.

J	V	D	size	CDR3	DNA
TRBJ2-2	TRBV2	NA	once	CASRGRQGGTGELFF	TGTGCCTCCAGGGGGCGGCAGGGAGGGACCGGGGAGCTGTTTTTT
TRBJ1-5	TRBV30	TRBD1	NA	CAWSRPGTGKHQPQHF	TGTGCCTGGAGTCGACCCGGGACAGGGAAGCATCAGCCCCAGCATTTT
TRBJ2-1	TRBV7-2	NA	NA	CASSFGTPDNEQFF	TGTGCCAGCAGCTTCGGGACTCCCGACAATGAGCAGTTCTTC
TRBJ1-6	TRBV11-3	NA	NA	CASSLGGENSPLHF	TGTGCCAGCAGCTTAGGTGGGGAGAATTCACCCCTCCACTTT
TRBJ2-2	TRBV5-4	NA	NA	CASSPNREATGELFF	TGTGCCAGCAGCCCGAACAGGGAAGCTACCGGGGAGCTGTTTTTT
TRBJ2-1	TRBV5-1	NA	NA	CASSDGNSYNEQFF	TGCGCCAGCAGCGACGGGAACTCCTACAATGAGCAGTTCTTC
TRBJ2-7	TRBV5-1	NA	NA	CASSAAGGDWDEQYF	TGCGCCAGCAGCGCGGCCGGCGGGGACTGGGACGAGCAGTACTTC
TRBJ2-3	TRBV27	TRBD1	NA	CASSRRQGMNTDTQYF	TGTGCCAGCAGTAGACGACAGGGTATGAACACAGATACGCAGTATTTT
TRBJ1-1	TRBV25-1	TRBD1	NA	CASRGTVTEAFF	TGTGCCAGCCGAGGGACAGTCACTGAAGCTTTCTTT
TRBJ1-6	TRBV7-9	NA	NA	CASSFSAGTGVSSPLHF	TGTGCCAGCAGCTTCTCAGCCGGGACGGGGGTGAGTTCACCCCTCCACTTT
TRBJ1-5	TRBV27	TRBD1	NA	CASSPGQISNQPQHF	TGTGCCAGCAGTCCGGGACAGATTAGCAATCAGCCCCAGCATTTT
TRBJ1-2	TRBV18	TRBD1	NA	CASSPFFGGQGNFGYTF	TGTGCCAGCTCACCTTTTTTCGGAGGACAGGGGAACTTTGGCTACACCTTC
TRBJ2-6	TRBV9	NA	once	CASSEYLSSGANVLTF	TGTGCCAGCAGCGAGTACTTAAGCTCTGGGGCCAACGTCCTGACTTTC
TRBJ2-5	TRBV24-1	TRBD1	NA	CATSDLGQGVCETQYF	TGTGCCACCAGTGATTTAGGACAGGGGGTGTGTGAGACCCAGTACTTC
TRBJ2-7	TRBV12-3/TRBV12-4	NA	NA	CASSSTGSYEQYF	TGTGCCAGCAGTTCGACAGGCTCCTACGAGCAGTACTTC
TRBJ1-1	TRBV12-3/TRBV12-4	NA	NA	CASSPFRGEAFF	TGTGCCAGCAGCCCCTTTCGGGGTGAAGCTTTCTTT
TRBJ2-5	TRBV11-2	NA	NA	CASSLGSGMGTQYF	TGTGCCAGCAGCTTAGGGTCGGGGATGGGGACCCAGTACTTC
TRBJ2-6	TRBV3-1/TRBV3-2	TRBD1	NA	CASSPGWTGAFSGANVLTF	TGTGCCAGCAGCCCCGGTTGGACAGGGGCTTTCTCTGGGGCCAACGTCCTGACTTTC
TRBJ2-3	TRBV6-5	NA	NA	CASILAGGTDTQYF	TGTGCCAGCATCCTAGCTGGGGGCACAGATACGCAGTATTTT
TRBJ2-7	TRBV3-1/TRBV3-2	NA	NA	CASSLSPGFEQYF	TGTGCCAGCAGCCTGAGCCCGGGTTTCGAGCAGTACTTC
TRBJ1-2	TRBV9	NA	NA	CASSQGSSVYGYTF	TGTGCCAGCAGCCAAGGGAGTAGTGTCTATGGCTACACCTTC
TRBJ1-5	TRBV7-2	NA	NA	CASSLGQSSNQPQHF	TGTGCCAGCAGCTTAGGACAATCGAGCAATCAGCCCCAGCATTTT
TRBJ1-1	TRBV12-3/TRBV12-4	NA	NA	CASSPGGFTEAFF	TGTGCCAGCAGCCCGGGGGGTTTCACTGAAGCTTTCTTT
TRBJ2-1	TRBV5-1	TRBD2	NA	CASSPGTSNEQFF	TGCGCCAGCAGCCCCGGGACTAGTAATGAGCAGTTCTTC
TRBJ2-7	TRBV6-5	NA	NA	CASTSGRSYEQYF	TGTGCCAGCACCTCCGGCAGGTCCTACGAGCAGTACTTC
TRBJ2-7	TRBV2	NA	NA	CASSVNYEQYF	TGTGCCAGCAGTGTAAACTACGAGCAGTACTTC
TRBJ2-2	TRBV2	TRBD1	few	CASSEYRGRTGELFF	TGTGCCAGCAGTGAGTACAGGGGTCGCACCGGGGAGCTGTTTTTT
TRBJ2-7	TRBV5-1	TRBD1	NA	CASSLEDRGGEQYF	TGCGCCAGCAGCTTGGAAGACAGGGGGGGTGAGCAGTACTTC
TRBJ1-2	TRBV3-1/TRBV3-2	TRBD1	NA	CASSQEGTGGHGYTF	TGTGCCAGCAGCCAAGAAGGGACAGGGGGACATGGCTACACCTTC
TRBJ1-1	TRBV10-2	TRBD1	NA	CASRTGERIPEAFF	TGCGCCAGCAGGACAGGGGAGAGGATACCTGAAGCTTTCTTT
TRBJ2-3	TRBV3-1/TRBV3-2	TRBD2	once	CASSQGVAGGANTQYF	TGTGCCAGCAGCCAAGGGGTAGCGGGGGGGGCTAACACGCAGTATTTT
TRBJ2-7	TRBV10-1	NA	NA	CASSESVQGYEQYF	TGCGCCAGCAGTGAGTCCGTACAGGGTTACGAGCAGTACTTC
TRBJ2-7	TRBV7-8	TRBD2	NA	CASSLSGGEQYF	TGTGCCAGCAGCTTAAGCGGGGGCGAGCAGTACTTC
TRBJ1-3	TRBV5-1	NA	NA	CASSLATAGAGNTIYF	TGCGCCAGCAGCTTGGCCACGGCAGGGGCTGGAAACACCATATATTTT
TRBJ2-3	TRBV2	TRBD2	NA	CASNRPGLAGGTDTQYF	TGTGCCAGCAATCGACCCGGACTAGCGGGGGGCACAGATACGCAGTATTTT
TRBJ2-2	TRBV3-1/TRBV3-2	TRBD1	NA	CASSQKGALNTGELFF	TGTGCCAGCAGCCAAAAGGGGGCCCTGAACACCGGGGAGCTGTTTTTT
TRBJ1-6	TRBV18	TRBD1	NA	CASSPDRLYNSPLHF	TGTGCCAGCTCACCGGACAGGCTTTATAATTCACCCCTCCACTTT
TRBJ1-1	TRBV6-2/TRBV6-3	TRBD1	NA	CASSYGQGGEAFF	TGTGCCAGCAGTTATGGACAGGGAGGGGAAGCTTTCTTT
TRBJ2-2	TRBV19	TRBD2	NA	CASSTAGGTGELFF	TGTGCCAGTAGTACTGCGGGGGGAACCGGGGAGCTGTTTTTT
TRBJ1-2	TRBV2	NA	few	CASSEGVNYGYTF	TGTGCCAGCAGTGAGGGAGTGAACTATGGCTACACCTTC
TRBJ2-3	TRBV6-1	NA	NA	CASSEGGGTTDTQYF	TGTGCCAGCAGTGAAGGGGGCGGGACCACAGATACGCAGTATTTT
TRBJ2-7	TRBV5-1	NA	NA	CASSLGQGRPSPYEQYF	TGCGCCAGCAGCTTGGGGCAGGGCCGTCCAAGCCCCTACGAGCAGTACTTC
TRBJ2-1	TRBV25-1	TRBD1	few	CASTGRGQFRINEQFF	TGTGCCAGCACCGGCCGGGGACAGTTCCGGATTAATGAGCAGTTCTTC